This T cell receptor (beta chain) is drawn from a study of cytomegalovirus exposure and HLA in healthy donors. For the study at large: The study placed over 65% of its 350 to 450 genotyped donors in the Caucasian-associated ancestry cluster.

CDR3 length equals 15 residues. Trimming removed 4 bases from V and 0 bases from J, with 11 bases in between. The V gene's germline CDR1 is SGDLS and CDR2 YYNGEE. The PCR was carried out with 60 Vbeta primers and 13 Jbeta primers. Generated by immunoSEQ multiplex PCR, the TCRdb table keeps only in-frame clones and is missing some. This sample has about 95,000 clones, with about four fifths found just once. Whole-study results and caveats: Segments of the TCR beta V type were, in most cases, productive about 90% or about 30% of the time in an earlier analysis. Rarity marked most TCR sequences, yet some public TCRs occurred in many donors.

Although they were nominally healthy when sampled, donors likely had unrecorded immune exposures. This clone turned up a few times. The antigen remains undetermined. The sequenced sample consisted of PBMCs. This sequence originates from a man aged 25 to 40 in good health and CMV-seropositive. The rearrangement uses TRBV9 and TRBJ1-5; the D gene is possibly TRBD1 (6 bases). CDR3 in amino acids: CASSLGGGSNQPQHF. CDR3 nucleotide sequence: TGTGCCAGCAGCCTAGGGGGGGGTAGCAATCAGCCCCAGCATTTT.